The rows below give T cell receptor beta chains drawn from one sample of a study of spatial heterogeneity in lung cancer. TCRdb independently ran MiXCR on the 5' RACE reads; one entry per CDR3 protein. The sample lists tens of thousands of distinct CDR3 sequences, approximately 12% occurring once. The sequencing used PBMCs, collected at surgery. Every receptor here comes from a male donor with early-stage non-small cell lung cancer. The CDR3 runs from the conserved cysteine through the conserved F or W. A D gene is named only where the DNA matches it firmly. Size is omitted from some rows. Given values are once, few, many or a class for expanded clones.

V	J	size	D	CDR3	DNA
TRBV19	TRBJ2-2	few	-	CASRTRGNTGELFF	TGTGCCAGTAGAACCAGGGGGAACACCGGGGAGCTGTTTTTT
TRBV4-3	TRBJ2-2	few	TRBD2	CASSQAGTRRTGELFF	TGCGCCAGCAGCCAAGCCGGGACTAGGAGGACCGGGGAGCTGTTTTTT
TRBV29-1	TRBJ2-2	few	TRBD2	CSVARSGAGELFF	TGCAGCGTTGCTAGGAGCGGGGCCGGGGAGCTGTTTTTT
TRBV2	TRBJ2-1	-	-	CASSPRPIQFF	TGTGCCAGCAGTCCCCGACCGATACAGTTCTTC
TRBV5-1	TRBJ2-7	many	TRBD1	CASSRQGTPALYEQYF	TGCGCCAGCAGCCGACAGGGGACGCCGGCTCTCTACGAGCAGTACTTC
TRBV28	TRBJ2-7	-	-	CASRRSGISTFEQYF	TGTGCCAGCAGAAGAAGTGGGATTAGTACTTTTGAGCAGTACTTC
TRBV7-3	TRBJ1-6	-	-	CASSLKTYNSPLHF	TGTGCCAGCAGCTTAAAAACCTATAATTCACCCCTCCACTTT
TRBV7-9	TRBJ1-1	-	-	CASSLVYGTEAFF	TGTGCCAGCAGCTTAGTCTACGGCACTGAAGCTTTCTTT
TRBV29-1	TRBJ1-5	-	TRBD1	CSVLMTGSNQPQHF	TGCAGCGTCCTTATGACAGGGAGCAATCAGCCCCAGCATTTT
TRBV5-1	TRBJ2-5	-	TRBD2	CASSQAGAAETQYF	TGCGCCAGCTCGCAAGCGGGAGCCGCAGAGACCCAGTACTTC
TRBV7-8	TRBJ2-2	-	TRBD1	CASSSLQGAQAGELFF	TGTGCCAGCAGCTCACTGCAGGGGGCGCAAGCCGGGGAGCTGTTTTTT
TRBV5-6	TRBJ2-1	few	TRBD1	CASSLGQGRENEQFF	TGTGCCAGCAGCTTAGGACAGGGCCGGGAAAATGAGCAGTTCTTC
TRBV27	TRBJ1-4	few	-	CASGSQPSWEKLFF	TGTGCCAGCGGATCACAACCTTCTTGGGAAAAACTGTTTTTT
TRBV7-9	TRBJ1-3	few	-	CASSFDTLGNTIYF	TGTGCCAGCAGCTTTGACACCTTAGGAAACACCATATATTTT
TRBV28	TRBJ1-1	-	-	CASSLGGRGTEAFF	TGTGCCAGCAGTTTAGGAGGGAGGGGAACTGAAGCTTTCTTT
TRBV6-5	TRBJ1-1	-	-	CAGSKIEGNTEAFF	TGTGCCGGCAGTAAGATCGAGGGGAACACTGAAGCTTTCTTT
TRBV6-6	TRBJ1-4	few	-	CASSHRAGANEKLFF	TGTGCCAGCAGCCACCGGGCCGGGGCTAATGAAAAACTGTTTTTT
TRBV6-6	TRBJ1-4	-	TRBD1	CASSQSGQRNEKLFF	TGTGCCAGCAGCCAATCGGGACAGCGTAATGAAAAACTGTTTTTT
TRBV5-1	TRBJ2-6	-	TRBD2	CASSSHSGEGNVLTF	TGCGCCAGCAGCTCCCATTCCGGGGAGGGGAACGTCCTGACTTTC
TRBV7-2	TRBJ2-3	few	TRBD1	CASSLIGTGIPDTQYF	TGTGCCAGCAGCTTAATTGGGACAGGGATTCCAGATACGCAGTATTTT
TRBV15	TRBJ2-3	-	TRBD2	CATLGTSGRTDTQYF	TGTGCCACGTTGGGGACTAGCGGGAGAACAGATACGCAGTATTTT
TRBV24-1	TRBJ2-7	many	-	CATSDQNEQYF	TGTGCCACCAGTGACCAAAACGAGCAGTACTTC
TRBV5-1	TRBJ2-3	few	TRBD1	CASSFGQGSSDTQYF	TGCGCCAGCAGTTTCGGACAGGGGAGTTCGGATACGCAGTATTTT
TRBV20-1	TRBJ1-5	few	-	CSARGRSNQPQHF	TGCAGTGCTAGGGGCAGAAGCAATCAGCCCCAGCATTTT
TRBV10-3	TRBJ2-7	many	TRBD2	CAISEREASYEQYF	TGTGCCATCAGTGAGCGGGAGGCGTCCTACGAGCAGTACTTC
TRBV20-1	TRBJ2-3	-	TRBD1	CSATDRGGYTDTQYF	TGCAGTGCAACAGACAGGGGAGGTTACACAGATACGCAGTATTTT
TRBV11-2	TRBJ2-5	-	TRBD1	CASSLRVVSRGLETQYF	TGTGCCAGCAGCTTACGCGTGGTTTCCAGGGGGCTAGAGACCCAGTACTTC
TRBV20-1	TRBJ2-7	-	TRBD1	CSAQGQANEQYF	TGCAGTGCGCAGGGACAGGCTAACGAGCAGTACTTC
TRBV7-9	TRBJ2-2	-	TRBD1	CASLPGGNTGELFF	TGTGCCAGCCTTCCAGGGGGGAACACCGGGGAGCTGTTTTTT
TRBV7-3	TRBJ1-5	many	-	CASSSGGNQPQHF	TGTGCCAGCAGCTCCGGGGGCAATCAGCCCCAGCATTTT
TRBV19	TRBJ1-5	few	TRBD1	CASSTQGASNQPQHF	TGTGCCAGTAGTACGCAGGGGGCGAGCAATCAGCCCCAGCATTTT
TRBV5-1	TRBJ2-1	-	-	CASSFEGAIYNEQFF	TGCGCCAGCAGCTTCGAAGGGGCCATATACAATGAGCAGTTCTTC
TRBV30	TRBJ2-5	-	-	CAWRKQGRSGQYF	TGTGCCTGGAGAAAACAGGGAAGGAGCGGCCAGTACTTC
TRBV29-1	TRBJ1-2	few	-	CSVTGANYGYTF	TGCAGCGTCACCGGGGCTAACTATGGCTACACCTTC
TRBV11-2	TRBJ1-3	many	-	CASSLDPAGGATIYF	TGTGCCAGCAGCTTAGATCCCGCGGGAGGTGCCACCATATATTTT
TRBV5-1	TRBJ1-1	few	-	CASSPDGTEAFF	TGCGCCAGCAGTCCGGACGGCACTGAAGCTTTCTTT
TRBV5-1	TRBJ2-3	many	-	CASSLDPGPQYF	TGCGCCAGCAGCTTGGATCCGGGGCCGCAGTATTTT
TRBV19	TRBJ2-1	few	-	CASSQPGEEQFF	TGTGCCAGTAGCCAACCGGGGGAGGAGCAGTTCTTC
TRBV12-3/TRBV12-4	TRBJ1-3	-	-	CASSRGRNYPIYF	TGTGCCAGCAGTCGCGGACGTAATTATCCCATATATTTT
TRBV29-1	TRBJ2-7	-	TRBD2	CSVDPGTSTSREQYF	TGCAGCGTCGATCCCGGGACTAGCACTTCCCGCGAGCAGTACTTC
TRBV9	TRBJ2-7	-	-	CASSVAGGRSYEQYF	TGTGCCAGCAGCGTAGCGGGGGGCAGGTCCTACGAGCAGTACTTC
TRBV4-3	TRBJ1-4	few	-	CASSQDARALGEKLFF	TGCGCCAGCAGCCAAGATGCTAGGGCCCTGGGTGAAAAACTGTTTTTT
TRBV20-1	TRBJ2-3	-	TRBD2	CSARDPSGTSTDTQYF	TGCAGTGCTAGAGATCCAAGCGGGACTAGCACAGATACGCAGTATTTT
TRBV28	TRBJ1-4	many	TRBD1	CASRRQGTNEKLFF	TGTGCCAGCAGGCGACAGGGTACTAATGAAAAACTGTTTTTT
TRBV18	TRBJ1-2	-	TRBD1	CAGSPADRDYGYTF	TGTGCCGGCTCACCGGCCGACAGGGACTATGGCTACACCTTC
TRBV12-3/TRBV12-4	TRBJ1-4	many	-	CASSFGEKLFF	TGTGCCAGCAGTTTTGGAGAAAAACTGTTTTTT
TRBV27	TRBJ2-7	few	-	CASTNHYEQYF	TGTGCCAGCACCAACCATTACGAGCAGTACTTC
TRBV6-2/TRBV6-3	TRBJ2-7	few	TRBD2	CASIDNPGGRDEQYF	TGTGCCAGCATCGACAACCCGGGGGGACGGGACGAGCAGTACTTC
TRBV5-1	TRBJ1-4	-	-	CASSLEGRGSEKLFF	TGCGCCAGCAGCTTGGAGGGCAGAGGCAGTGAAAAACTGTTTTTT